This T cell receptor beta chain is from a study of blood T cell repertoires in COVID-19. Whole-study context: Specimens from acute and convalescent COVID-19 originated in the United States, Italy and Spain. PBMCs, B-cell-depleted T cells, or T cells provided the cDNA or gDNA that made up the material.

Measured with immunoSEQ multiplex PCR; TCRdb has only the in-frame clones, and not every one. The data hold some 130,000 clones, with about 75% observed a single time. With 0 bases clipped from V and 2 bases from J, the junction kept 1 base outside the gene matches. Germline V lookup: CDR1 SGHDT, CDR2 YYEEEE. This CDR3 has 15 amino acids. Source material: peripheral blood. The chain employs TRBV5-6 and TRBJ2-3; 9 bases agree with TRBD1. The clonotype originates from a man older than 75 with acute or convalescent COVID-19. The CDR3 loop is CASSLGQGVTDTQYF. In DNA form, the CDR3 reads TGTGCCAGCAGCTTGGGACAGGGGGTCACAGATACGCAGTATTTT.